The clone carrying this T cell receptor (beta chain) has at least ten counts. Its specificity is not known. The CDR3 sequence is 11 residues long. The germline V and J ends were trimmed by 1 base and 6 bases, with 2 bases remaining between them. The germline V gene encodes CDR1 LNHDA and CDR2 SQIVND (reference sequence). These data originate in a study of T cells after yellow fever vaccination. Study-wide findings and caveats: The secondary T-cell response peaked on day 5, not day 15, but was weaker. The booster response re-showed most primary clones: over 95% CD4, about 89% CD8.

TCRdb used MiXCR to reprocess the 5' RACE reads, holding one entry per CDR3 protein. The table has roughly 140,000 distinct CDR3 sequences, less than 9.5% seen once; the top ten hold under 0.95%. This specimen was CD4+ T cells sorted from PBMCs, taken 5 days after the yellow fever booster vaccination. The TCR originated in a young man who received the YFV17D yellow fever vaccine. The gene calls are TRBV19 and TRBJ2-3; D uncertain. The CDR3 protein is CASSIGDTQYF. The DNA of the CDR3 is TGTGCCAGTAGTATAGGGGATACGCAGTATTTT.